One T cell receptor beta chain is described in this entry. This table comes from immunoSEQ multiplex PCR, and its TCRdb copy is limited to in-frame clones, with some not included. The sample has about 280,000 clones, roughly 88% seen once. The trim removed 6 bases at V and 0 bases at J, leaving 7 bases unmatched. Germline values: CDR1 MDHEN, CDR2 SYDVKM. This CDR3 comprises 16 residues. This specimen belongs to a study of cytomegalovirus exposure and HLA in healthy donors. The origin of this receptor is a woman aged 18-29 years in good health and CMV-seronegative. The specimen sequenced was PBMCs. The chain carries TRBV28 and TRBJ2-7, with TRBD2 matching over 11 bases. CDR3: CASSFYSGRVSYEQYF. CDR3 coding DNA: TGTGCCAGCAGCTTCTATAGCGGGAGGGTCTCCTACGAGCAGTACTTC.